This T cell receptor (beta chain) was sequenced in a study of CD8 T cells in Susac syndrome. CD8+ and CD4+ T cells from blood underwent TCR beta sequencing, which was carried out in a high-throughput format. The multiple sclerosis controls were treatment-naive patients, and their relapsing-remitting disease was stable or active. Reverse transcription of roughly 0.5 to 1 ug RNA was carried out with random hexamers. An immunoSEQ multiplex PCR amplified TCR beta CDR3 over 54 Vbeta and 13 Jbeta. TCRdb re-analysed the immunoSEQ multiplex PCR reads in MiXCR, keeping a single row per CDR3 protein. The top ten clones hold roughly 0.09% of a sample with a few hundred thousand distinct CDR3 sequences, 95% of them seen once. This CDR3 spans 13 amino acids. Germline CDR1 is LGHDT and CDR2 is YNNKEL (reference sequence). The germline V and J ends were trimmed by 2 bases and 8 bases, with 12 bases remaining between them.

This receptor was identified in a human donor with multiple sclerosis. Sequencing was carried out using CD4+ T cells from PBMCs. The rearrangement joins TRBV3-1 to TRBJ1-2, with D possibly TRBD1 on 5 matching bases. The CDR3 bases are TGTGCCAGCAGCCAATCCGGGGCCAACGGCTACACCTTC. Translating gives CASSQSGANGYTF.